This T cell receptor (beta chain) appears in the sequencing data of a study of blood T cell repertoires in COVID-19. Study in general: The United States, Italy and Spain provided the acute and convalescent COVID-19 samples. In each case, the material was cDNA or gDNA derived from T cells, B-cell-depleted T cells, or PBMCs.

Original methodology: Amplifying reference gene primers gave estimates of nucleated cell counts. Sequencing used immunoSEQ multiplex PCR; TCRdb keeps in-frame clones, though not all of them. V, J and clone size are those of that table, while D and trimming were read from the DNA. Here the sample spans tens of thousands of clones, 90% to 95% being singletons. The CDR3 totals 12 residues. Germline CDR1 and CDR2: MNHEY and SVGAGI. Trimming cost V 4 bases and J 7 bases, with 10 bases left between them. Source material: peripheral blood. The chain uses TRBV6-5 and TRBJ1-1; weak D call: TRBD1 (5 bases). The sequence came from a woman in her 50s in a cohort sampled during active COVID-19. The CDR3 nucleotides read TGTGCCAGCAGTTCTTCCGACAGTGAAGCTTTCTTT. It specifies CASSSSDSEAFF.